This T cell receptor beta chain stems from a study of shared clonotypes between healthy human individuals. Concerning this clone itself: Its matching antigen is unknown.

General observations from the study: Memory subsets had estimated richness that was generally smaller than that of naive subsets.

There are 15 residues in the CDR3. Deletions cut 0 bases from V and 5 bases from J, with 10 bases between. Germline V gene sequence: CDR1 LNHDA, CDR2 SQIVND (reference sequence). Repertoires were generated with immunoSEQ multiplex PCR, while TCRdb's copy carries only in-frame clones and drops some. The table lists millions of clones, just over 90% of them singletons. The chain is built from TRBV19 and TRBJ2-2; D possibly matches TRBD1 or TRBD2 (6 bases each). Sample: naive CD4+ T cells sorted from blood. The subset: CD45RA+ positively selected. This TCR was recovered from a man between 18 and 35 years old in good health. CDR3 sequence (DNA): TGTGCCAGTAGTATAGAAGGGGGGACGACCGGGGAGCTGTTTTTT. Its protein product is CASSIEGGTTGELFF.